Presented here are 13 T cell receptor beta chains from one specimen sequenced in a study of T cell repertoires in aging, cancer and after chemotherapy. TRB rearrangements spanning V, D and J were amplified using mixed TRB-A/B primers. MiXCR, run by TCRdb on the multiplex PCR reads, gives a single entry per CDR3 protein. The data show 3,900 or so distinct CDR3 sequences, approximately 30% seen once. TCR beta rearrangements were amplified from peripheral blood genomic DNA. The sequencing sample was made of blood. The origin of the receptors is a human donor with a solid tumor.

This clonotype was detected only a few times. The J gene is TRBJ1-6, the V gene TRBV30; D not certain. Germline V gene sequence: CDR1 GTSNPN, CDR2 SVGIG (reference sequence). This CDR3 region has 13 residues. The V end lost 2 bases, the J end lost 10 bases, and 12 bases lay between the germline ends. CDR3 region: CAWSQGRHSPLHF. The CDR3 DNA is TGTGCCTGGAGTCAAGGGCGTCACTCACCCCTCCACTTT.

Only a few counts were recorded for this clonotype. The V call is TRBV19, the J call TRBJ2-3; no clear D. CDR1 and CDR2 (germline): LNHDA, SQIVND (reference sequence). V gave up 1 base and J gave up 2 bases, with 10 bases separating them. The CDR3 length is 15 residues. The CDR3 loop is CASSIGASHTDTQYF. Here the CDR3 DNA reads TGTGCCAGTAGTATAGGGGCCAGCCACACAGATACGCAGTATTTT.

This clonotype was seen more than once but under ten times. V and J are TRBV19 and TRBJ2-1; TRBD2 matches 8 bases. The junction had 5 bases not matched to a gene; V was cut back by 5 bases and J by 2 bases. This CDR3 comprises 15 residues. Looked up from germline, CDR1 is LNHDA and CDR2 is SQIVND (reference sequence). The CDR3 DNA reads TGTGCCAGTAGTTCGAGCGGGAGTCCCTACAATGAGCAGTTCTTC. It yields the protein CASSSSGSPYNEQFF.

By proportion, this clonotype is medium-sized. This chain links TRBV15 with TRBJ2-1; 9 bases fit TRBD1. The J segment lost 4 bases and the V segment lost 7 bases, leaving 8 bases of the junction unmatched. This CDR3 has 15 residues. In germline, CDR1 is LNHNV, CDR2 YYDKDF (reference sequence). The CDR3 DNA reads as TGTGCCACCACCCCCCGGGACAGGGTATACAATGAGCAGTTCTTC. It is translated as CATTPRDRVYNEQFF.

The chain combines TRBV20-1 with TRBJ2-2; D is ambiguous. The CDR3 runs 12 residues. Trimming pared 6 bases from V and 2 bases from J, leaving 7 bases between. Germline V lookup: CDR1 DFQATT, CDR2 SNEGSKA (reference sequence). Here the CDR3 reads CSAWSNTGELFF. CDR3 bases: TGCAGTGCATGGAGTAACACCGGGGAGCTGTTTTTT.

The chain employs TRBV2 and TRBJ2-1; TRBD2 matches 16 bases. CDR1 and CDR2 (germline): SNHLY, FYNNEI. J gave up 4 bases and V 3 bases, and 9 bases lay outside the gene matches. The CDR3 has 19 residues. This chain's CDR3 is CASSEKGTSGRADYNEQFF. CDR3 DNA: TGTGCCAGCAGTGAGAAAGGGACTAGCGGGAGGGCCGATTACAATGAGCAGTTCTTC.

V usage is TRBV6-5 and J usage is TRBJ2-6; no definite D call. Trimming removed 0 bases from V and 2 bases from J, with 11 bases in between. CDR3 length: 17 amino acids. The germline gives CDR1 MNHEY, CDR2 SVGAGI. The CDR3 region has the DNA TGTGCCAGCAGTTACTCTGGCACTTTCACTGGGGCCAACGTCCTGACTTTC. Its translation: CASSYSGTFTGANVLTF.

The table lists this clonotype with a few counts. The chain recombines TRBV5-6 with TRBJ1-1; D is unresolved. Trimming shortened V by 0 bases and J by 0 bases, and 3 bases separated the two germline ends. This CDR3 spans 13 amino acids. The germline CDR1 and CDR2 sequences are SGHDT and YYEEEE. CDR3 coding DNA: TGTGCCAGCAGCTTGGAGTTGAACACTGAAGCTTTCTTT. It codes for CASSLELNTEAFF.

The V gene is TRBV2, the J gene TRBJ2-2, with 13 bases aligning to TRBD2. The CDR3 is 15 residues long. V dropped 6 bases and J dropped 3; count of bases not matched to a gene: 1. The V gene's germline CDR1 is SNHLY and CDR2 FYNNEI. The CDR3 DNA sequence: TGTGCCAGCAGGGGACTAGCGGGGTACACCGGGGAGCTGTTTTTT. This sequence encodes CASRGLAGYTGELFF.

The chain recombines TRBV5-1 with TRBJ2-5, with D possibly TRBD1 on 6 matching bases. Trimming shortened V by 4 bases and J by 0 bases, and 13 bases separated the two germline ends. The CDR3 runs to 15 residues. Germline V CDR1 and CDR2: SGHRS, YFSETQ. The CDR3 reads CASSTGTKNQETQYF. The CDR3 DNA is TGCGCCAGCAGCACCGGGACAAAAAACCAAGAGACCCAGTACTTC.

This chain joins TRBV7-2 and TRBJ2-7; possible D gene TRBD2, 5 bases. The CDR3 is made up of 15 amino acids. V lost 7 bases and J 2 bases, leaving 18 bases between the germline ends. CDR1 is SGHTA, CDR2 FQGNSA, per germline. Here the CDR3 reads CASTPEDGAAYEQYF. The CDR3 region has the DNA TGTGCCAGCACCCCTGAGGACGGAGCGGCCTACGAGCAGTACTTC.

V gene TRBV6-4 combines with J gene TRBJ1-2, with 7 nucleotides matching TRBD1. V lost 6 bases and J lost 4; bases outside the gene matches: 8. The CDR3 runs 14 residues. Germline V gene sequence: CDR1 MRHNA, CDR2 SNTAGT. CDR3 region: CASSPGGSSYGYTF. The CDR3 DNA follows: TGTGCCAGCAGCCCAGGGGGTTCATCCTATGGCTACACCTTC.

This clonotype has only a few counts. The chain links TRBV19 to TRBJ2-2; D gene uncertain. In germline, CDR1 is LNHDA, CDR2 SQIVND (reference sequence). CDR3 length: 11 amino acids. Trimming cost V 7 bases and J 5 bases, with 5 bases left between them. CDR3 amino acids: CASTRTGELFF. The CDR3 nucleotides are TGTGCCAGTACCCGGACCGGGGAGCTGTTTTTT.